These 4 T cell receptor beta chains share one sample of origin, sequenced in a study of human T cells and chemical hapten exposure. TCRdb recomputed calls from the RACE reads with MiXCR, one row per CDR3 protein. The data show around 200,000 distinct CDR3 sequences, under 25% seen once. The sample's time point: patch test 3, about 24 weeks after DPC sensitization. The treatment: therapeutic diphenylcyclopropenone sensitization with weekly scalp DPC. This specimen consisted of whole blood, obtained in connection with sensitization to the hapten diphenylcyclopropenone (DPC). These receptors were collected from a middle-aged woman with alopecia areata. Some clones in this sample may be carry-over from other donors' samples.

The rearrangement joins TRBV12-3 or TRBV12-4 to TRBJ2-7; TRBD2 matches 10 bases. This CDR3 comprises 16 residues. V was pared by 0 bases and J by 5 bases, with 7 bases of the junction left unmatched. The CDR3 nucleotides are TGTGCCAGCAGTTTAGCGCTTACTAGCGGGAACGACGAGCAGTACTTC. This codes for CASSLALTSGNDEQYF.

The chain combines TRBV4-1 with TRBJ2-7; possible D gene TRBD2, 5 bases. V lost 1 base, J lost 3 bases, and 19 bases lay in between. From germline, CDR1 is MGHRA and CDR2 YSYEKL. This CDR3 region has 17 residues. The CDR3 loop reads CASSQGTVSAGNYEQYF. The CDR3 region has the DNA TGCGCCAGCAGCCAAGGAACGGTTAGCGCAGGTAACTACGAGCAGTACTTC.

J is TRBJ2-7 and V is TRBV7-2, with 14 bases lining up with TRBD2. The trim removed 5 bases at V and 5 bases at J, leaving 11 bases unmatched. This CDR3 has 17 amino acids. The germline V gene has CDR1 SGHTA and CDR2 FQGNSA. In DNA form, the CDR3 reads TGTGCCAGCAGCCAAGGACTAGCGGGAGGAGGATTCCACGAGCAGTACTTC. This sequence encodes CASSQGLAGGGFHEQYF.

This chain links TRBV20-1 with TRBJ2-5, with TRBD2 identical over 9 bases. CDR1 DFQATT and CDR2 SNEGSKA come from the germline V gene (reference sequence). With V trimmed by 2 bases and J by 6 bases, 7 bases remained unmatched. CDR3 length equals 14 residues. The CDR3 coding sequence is TGCAGTGCTAGAACCCCCACTAGCGGGCAGACCCAGTACTTC. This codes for CSARTPTSGQTQYF.